These T cell receptor beta chains were read from a single sample in a study of cytomegalovirus exposure and HLA in healthy donors. Sequencing was performed with immunoSEQ multiplex PCR; in TCRdb, only in-frame clones are kept and a portion is missing. The table includes 150,000 to 200,000 clones, roughly 12% detected once. The sample was PBMCs. The receptor source for this set is a man between 45 and 60 years old in good health and CMV-seropositive. The CDR3 runs from the conserved cysteine through the conserved F or W. The order of the fields is V gene, clone size, D gene, J gene, CDR3 DNA, CDR3 protein. D genes are given only for firm matches. Only some rows state a clone size, as once, few, many or a class for expanded clones.

TRBV2	few	TRBD2	TRBJ2-2	TGTGCCAGCAATCCACTAGCGGGGGACACCGGGGAGCTGTTTTTT	CASNPLAGDTGELFF
TRBV4-3	.	TRBD1	TRBJ1-2	TGCGCCAGCAGCCACCCACAGGGGGTGGATGGCTACACCTTC	CASSHPQGVDGYTF
TRBV11-3	.	.	TRBJ1-2	TGTGCCAGCAGCCCAGGAGCGGGGGATGGCTACACCTTC	CASSPGAGDGYTF
TRBV25-1	few	.	TRBJ1-2	TGTGCCAGCAGTGAAGGAAGGGGGATGGATGGCTACACCTTC	CASSEGRGMDGYTF
TRBV7-2	few	TRBD2	TRBJ2-4	TGTGCCAGCAGCTCGGGACTAGCGGGGGGTCTAGCCAAAAACATTCAGTACTTC	CASSSGLAGGLAKNIQYF
TRBV7-9	few	.	TRBJ1-4	TGTGCCAGCAGCTTAATAACAGGGAGTCAAGCTAATGAAAAACTGTTTTTT	CASSLITGSQANEKLFF
TRBV19	.	.	TRBJ1-1	TGTGCCAGTAGTATCCAACAGCCGAACACTGAAGCTTTCTTT	CASSIQQPNTEAFF
TRBV5-1	.	TRBD1	TRBJ1-1	TGCGCCAGCAGCTTGGAGGGACAGGGGGTTGAAGCTTTCTTT	CASSLEGQGVEAFF
TRBV5-5	.	.	TRBJ1-2	TGTGCCAGCAGCTTGGAGGGGATGTTCGGCTACACCTTC	CASSLEGMFGYTF
TRBV29-1	few	.	TRBJ1-2	TGCAGCGTTGGAGGACAAGCCTATGGCTACACCTTC	CSVGGQAYGYTF
TRBV4-2	.	.	TRBJ1-2	TGTGCCAGCAGCCCTGGGGGGTCCCTCTATGGCTACACCTTC	CASSPGGSLYGYTF
TRBV4-3	.	TRBD1	TRBJ1-2	TGCGCCAGCAGCCAAGAATTAGGGACAGGGCGAAACTATGGCTACACCTTC	CASSQELGTGRNYGYTF
TRBV28	.	TRBD2	TRBJ2-2	TGTGCCAGCAGAAGGGGACTAGTCCGCCCCGGGGAGCTGTTTTTT	CASRRGLVRPGELFF
TRBV29-1	few	TRBD1	TRBJ1-2	TGCAGCGTTGATAGGACAGGGGACGGCTACACCTTC	CSVDRTGDGYTF
TRBV29-1	.	.	TRBJ2-5	TGCAGCGTGGCCGTAATTAACAGGCAAGAGACCCAGTACTTC	CSVAVINRQETQYF
TRBV6-5	few	.	TRBJ1-2	TGTGCCAGCACCCCAGGGGAAGGCGGCTACACCTTC	CASTPGEGGYTF